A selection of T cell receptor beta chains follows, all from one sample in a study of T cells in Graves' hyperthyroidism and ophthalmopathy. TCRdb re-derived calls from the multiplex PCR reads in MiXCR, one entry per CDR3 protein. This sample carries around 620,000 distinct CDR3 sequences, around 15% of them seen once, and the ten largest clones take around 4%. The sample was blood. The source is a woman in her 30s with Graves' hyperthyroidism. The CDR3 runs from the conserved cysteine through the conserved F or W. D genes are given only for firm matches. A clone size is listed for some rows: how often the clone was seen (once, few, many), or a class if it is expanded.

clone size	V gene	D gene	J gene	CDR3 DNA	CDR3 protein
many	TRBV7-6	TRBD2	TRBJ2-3	TGTGCCAGCAGCTTAGAGGGAGGGGTCACAGATACGCAGTATTTT	CASSLEGGVTDTQYF
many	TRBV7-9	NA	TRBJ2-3	TGTGCCAGCAGCCCCCCCAGCTCAGATACGCAGTATTTT	CASSPPSSDTQYF
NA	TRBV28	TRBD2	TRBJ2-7	TGTGCCAGCAGCCAGATAGAGGTGACTAGCGGGACATACGAGCAGTACTTC	CASSQIEVTSGTYEQYF
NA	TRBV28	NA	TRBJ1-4	TGTGCCAGCAGTTTATTTGGTGGAATGAATGGAAAACTGTTTTTT	CASSLFGGMNGKLFF
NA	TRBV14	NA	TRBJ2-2	TGTGCCAGCAGCAATTGGCGAGCAACCGGGGAGCTGTTTTTT	CASSNWRATGELFF
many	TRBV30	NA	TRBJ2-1	TGTGCCTGGAGTGTAGGCTATCTGTTTGAGCAGTTCTTC	CAWSVGYLFEQFF
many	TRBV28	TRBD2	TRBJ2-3	TGTGCCAGCACCGTTCCTCCGGCTAGCGGGAGGGCAGATACGCAGTATTTT	CASTVPPASGRADTQYF
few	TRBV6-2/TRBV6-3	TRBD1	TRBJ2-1	TGTGCCAGCAGTTCCATGGACAGGGGGGCCTACAATGAGCAGTTCTTC	CASSSMDRGAYNEQFF
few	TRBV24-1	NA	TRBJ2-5	TGTGCCACCAGTGAACCCAAGGGGGACAACCAAGAGACCCAGTACTTC	CATSEPKGDNQETQYF
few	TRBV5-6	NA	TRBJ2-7	TGTGCCAGCAGCTACTGGGGGCAGGTGGGAGAGCAGTACTTC	CASSYWGQVGEQYF
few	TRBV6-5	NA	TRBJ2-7	TGTGCCAGCAGTTACTCGACCCAGTACTACGAGCAGTACTTC	CASSYSTQYYEQYF
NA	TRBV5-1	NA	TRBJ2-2	TGCGCCAGCAGTCCCTTTGAAAGCACCGGGGAGCTGTTTTTT	CASSPFESTGELFF
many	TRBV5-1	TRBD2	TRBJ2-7	TGCGCCAGCAGCTTGGCCACTAGCGGGAGGTCCTACGAGCAGTACTTC	CASSLATSGRSYEQYF
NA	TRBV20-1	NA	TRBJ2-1	TGCAGTGCGCGACCCGCCGTCGGGCAGTTCTTC	CSARPAVGQFF
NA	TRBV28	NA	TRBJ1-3	TGTGCCAGCAGCGTAGGCGTCTCTGGAAACACCATATATTTT	CASSVGVSGNTIYF
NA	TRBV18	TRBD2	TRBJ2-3	TGTGCCAGCTCAGTAGCGGGAGGCGCAGATACGCAGTATTTT	CASSVAGGADTQYF
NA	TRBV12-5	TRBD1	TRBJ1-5	TGTGCTAGTGGTTCAGGACAGGGGGCTGGTCAGCCCCAGCATTTT	CASGSGQGAGQPQHF
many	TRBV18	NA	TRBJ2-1	TGTGCCAGCTCACCAAGGGGACAAGTTCAGTTCTTC	CASSPRGQVQFF
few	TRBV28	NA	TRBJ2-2	TGTGCCAGCAGTTTAATAGGGCCCGGGGAGCTGTTTTTT	CASSLIGPGELFF
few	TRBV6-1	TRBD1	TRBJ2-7	TGTGCCAGGTTGGGGACAGATCCTCTCTACGAGCAGTACTTC	CARLGTDPLYEQYF
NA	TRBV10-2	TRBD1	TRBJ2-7	TGCGCCAGCAGTGAAAGAGGACAGGTTAAGCATGAGCAGTACTTC	CASSERGQVKHEQYF
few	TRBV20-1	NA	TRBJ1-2	TGCAGTGCCAAGTGGTATGGCTACACCTTC	CSAKWYGYTF
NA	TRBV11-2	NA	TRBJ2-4	TGTGCCAGCAGCTTAGGGGGGAAACTAGCCAAAAACATTCAGTACTTC	CASSLGGKLAKNIQYF
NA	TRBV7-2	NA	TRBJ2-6	TGTGCCAGCAGCTTCGACAGCGAAACTGGGGCCAACGTCCTGACTTTC	CASSFDSETGANVLTF
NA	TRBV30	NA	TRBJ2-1	TGTGCCTGGAGTGTATCACCGAGCACTTACAGTGAGCAGTTCTTC	CAWSVSPSTYSEQFF
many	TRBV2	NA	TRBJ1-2	TGTGCCAGCAGTGACCCGGGGAAAAAGCCCGATGGCTACACCTTC	CASSDPGKKPDGYTF
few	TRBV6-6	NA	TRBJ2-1	TGTGCCAGCAGTTACCGGCTCCGACTAGGTGCCAATGAGCAGTTCTTC	CASSYRLRLGANEQFF
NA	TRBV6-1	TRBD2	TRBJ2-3	TGTGCCAGCAGTGACGGGGGGGGAAATACGCAGTATTTT	CASSDGGGNTQYF
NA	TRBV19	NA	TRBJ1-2	TGTGCCAGTAGTATTGGGACACCTAACCCCTATGGCTACACCTTC	CASSIGTPNPYGYTF
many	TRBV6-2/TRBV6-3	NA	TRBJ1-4	TGTGCCAGCAGGAGACGGCTTGAAAAACTGTTTTTT	CASRRRLEKLFF
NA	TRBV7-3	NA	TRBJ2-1	TGTGCCAGCAGCTTAACTTACCACCGAGACAATGAGCAGTTCTTC	CASSLTYHRDNEQFF
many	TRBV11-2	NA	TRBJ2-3	TGTGCCAGCAGCTTTACTAATTCGGAGACAGATACGCAGTATTTT	CASSFTNSETDTQYF
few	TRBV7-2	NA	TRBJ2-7	TGTGCCAGCAGCTCCCCCCCCGTTTACGAGCAGTACTTC	CASSSPPVYEQYF
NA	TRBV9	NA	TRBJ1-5	TGTGCCAGCAGCGTCTTCCCGACGGTTGGACAGCCCCAGCATTTT	CASSVFPTVGQPQHF
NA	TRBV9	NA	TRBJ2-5	TGTGCCAGCAGCGTCTTGGATGTGGCCCAGACCCAGTACTTC	CASSVLDVAQTQYF
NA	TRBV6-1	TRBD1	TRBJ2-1	TGTGCCAGCAAACGGGACAGGGTTTCCAATGAGCAGTTCTTC	CASKRDRVSNEQFF
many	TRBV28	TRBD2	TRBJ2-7	TGTGCCAGCATCTCAGGGAGGACTAGGCGCGAGCAGTACTTC	CASISGRTRREQYF
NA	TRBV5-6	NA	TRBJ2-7	TGTGCCAGCAGCTTGTGGCAGCGTCCCTACGAGCAGTACTTC	CASSLWQRPYEQYF
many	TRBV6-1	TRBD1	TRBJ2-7	TGTGCCAGCAGTACGACAGGGGACGAGCAGTACTTC	CASSTTGDEQYF
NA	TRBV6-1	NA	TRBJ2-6	TGTGCCAGCAAGGTCGCACCTTCTGGGGCCGACGTCCTGACTTTC	CASKVAPSGADVLTF
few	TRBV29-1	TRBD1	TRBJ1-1	TGCAGCGTCGGACAGGATACGAACACTGAAGCTTTCTTT	CSVGQDTNTEAFF
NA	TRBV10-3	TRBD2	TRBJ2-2	TGTGCCATCAGTGAGTCGGCTAGCGGTATGAACACCGGGGAGCTGTTTTTT	CAISESASGMNTGELFF
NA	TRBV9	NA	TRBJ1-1	TGTGCCAGCAGCGTAGTTTCCGGGGGGAACACTGAAGCTTTCTTT	CASSVVSGGNTEAFF